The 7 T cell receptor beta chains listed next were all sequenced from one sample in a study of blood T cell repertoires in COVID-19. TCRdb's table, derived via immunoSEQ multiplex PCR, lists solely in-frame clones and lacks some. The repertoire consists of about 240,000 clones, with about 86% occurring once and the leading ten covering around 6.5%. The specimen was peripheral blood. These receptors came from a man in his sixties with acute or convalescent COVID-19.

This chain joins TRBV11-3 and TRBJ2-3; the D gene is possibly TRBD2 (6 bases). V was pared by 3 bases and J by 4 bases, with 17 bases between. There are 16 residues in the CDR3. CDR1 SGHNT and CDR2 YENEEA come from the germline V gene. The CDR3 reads CASSFSTTPGADTQYF. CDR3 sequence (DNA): TGTGCCAGCAGCTTCTCGACTACCCCGGGGGCAGATACGCAGTATTTT.

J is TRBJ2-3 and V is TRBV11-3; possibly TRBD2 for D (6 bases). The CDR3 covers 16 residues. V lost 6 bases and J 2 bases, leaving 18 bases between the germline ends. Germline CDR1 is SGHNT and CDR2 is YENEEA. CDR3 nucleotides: TGTGCCAGCAGAATGGGGTGGGGGAGGCACACAGATACGCAGTATTTT. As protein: CASRMGWGRHTDTQYF.

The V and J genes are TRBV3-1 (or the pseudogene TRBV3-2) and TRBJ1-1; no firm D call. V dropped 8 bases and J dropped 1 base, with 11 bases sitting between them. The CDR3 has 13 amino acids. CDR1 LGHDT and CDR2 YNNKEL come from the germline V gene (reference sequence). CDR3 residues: CASYGLGNTEAFF. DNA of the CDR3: TGTGCCAGCTATGGCCTAGGGAACACTGAAGCTTTCTTT.

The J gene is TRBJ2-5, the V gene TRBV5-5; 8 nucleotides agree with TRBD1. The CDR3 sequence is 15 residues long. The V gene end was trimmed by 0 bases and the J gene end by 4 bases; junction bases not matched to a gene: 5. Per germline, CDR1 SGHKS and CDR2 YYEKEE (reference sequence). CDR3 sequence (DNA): TGTGCCAGCAGCTTGGCCCCAGGGGGCCGAGAGACCCAGTACTTC. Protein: CASSLAPGGRETQYF.

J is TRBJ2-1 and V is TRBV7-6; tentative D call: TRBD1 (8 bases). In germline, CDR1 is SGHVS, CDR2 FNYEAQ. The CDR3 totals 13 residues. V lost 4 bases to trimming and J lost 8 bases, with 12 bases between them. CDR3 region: CASSWTGRDEQFF. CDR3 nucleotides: TGTGCCAGCAGCTGGACAGGGAGGGATGAGCAGTTCTTC.

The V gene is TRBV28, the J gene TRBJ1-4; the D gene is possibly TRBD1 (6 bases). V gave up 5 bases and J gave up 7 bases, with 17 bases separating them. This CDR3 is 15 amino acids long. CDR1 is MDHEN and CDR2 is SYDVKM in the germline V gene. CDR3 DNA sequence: TGTGCCAGCAGTCCGCCGACAGGATGGGGTGAAAAACTGTTTTTT. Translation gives CASSPPTGWGEKLFF.

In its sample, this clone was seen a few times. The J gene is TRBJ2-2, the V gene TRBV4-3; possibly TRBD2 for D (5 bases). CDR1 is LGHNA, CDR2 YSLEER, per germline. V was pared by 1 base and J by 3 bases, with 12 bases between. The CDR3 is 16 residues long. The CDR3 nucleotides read TGCGCCAGCAGCCAAGCGGCGGGTAGTTACACCGGGGAGCTGTTTTTT. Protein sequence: CASSQAAGSYTGELFF.